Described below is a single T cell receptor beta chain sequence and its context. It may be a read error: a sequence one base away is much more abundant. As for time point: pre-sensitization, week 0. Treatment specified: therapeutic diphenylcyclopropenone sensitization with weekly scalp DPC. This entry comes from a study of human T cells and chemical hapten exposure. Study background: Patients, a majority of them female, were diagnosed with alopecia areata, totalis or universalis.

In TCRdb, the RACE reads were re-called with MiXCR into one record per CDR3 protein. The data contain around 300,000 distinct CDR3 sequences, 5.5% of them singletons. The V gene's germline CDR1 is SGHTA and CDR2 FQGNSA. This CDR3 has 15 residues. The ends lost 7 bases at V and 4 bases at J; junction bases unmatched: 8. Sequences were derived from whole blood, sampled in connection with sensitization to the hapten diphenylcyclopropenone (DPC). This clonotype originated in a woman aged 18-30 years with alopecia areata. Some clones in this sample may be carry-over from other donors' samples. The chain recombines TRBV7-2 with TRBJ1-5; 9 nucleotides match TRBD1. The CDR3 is CASKAGQGWNQPQHF. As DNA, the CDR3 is TGTGCCAGCAAGGCGGGACAGGGCTGGAATCAGCCCCAGCATTTT.